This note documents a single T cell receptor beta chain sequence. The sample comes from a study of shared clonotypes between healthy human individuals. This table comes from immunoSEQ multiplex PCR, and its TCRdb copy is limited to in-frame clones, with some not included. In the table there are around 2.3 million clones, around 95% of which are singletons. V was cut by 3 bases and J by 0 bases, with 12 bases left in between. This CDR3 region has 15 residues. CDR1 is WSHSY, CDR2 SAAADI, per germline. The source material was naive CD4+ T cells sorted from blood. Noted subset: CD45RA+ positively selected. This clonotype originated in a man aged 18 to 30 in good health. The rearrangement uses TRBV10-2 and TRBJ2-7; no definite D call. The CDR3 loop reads CASSDRLSPSYEQYF. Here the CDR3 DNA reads TGCGCCAGCAGTGACCGACTCTCGCCCTCCTACGAGCAGTACTTC.